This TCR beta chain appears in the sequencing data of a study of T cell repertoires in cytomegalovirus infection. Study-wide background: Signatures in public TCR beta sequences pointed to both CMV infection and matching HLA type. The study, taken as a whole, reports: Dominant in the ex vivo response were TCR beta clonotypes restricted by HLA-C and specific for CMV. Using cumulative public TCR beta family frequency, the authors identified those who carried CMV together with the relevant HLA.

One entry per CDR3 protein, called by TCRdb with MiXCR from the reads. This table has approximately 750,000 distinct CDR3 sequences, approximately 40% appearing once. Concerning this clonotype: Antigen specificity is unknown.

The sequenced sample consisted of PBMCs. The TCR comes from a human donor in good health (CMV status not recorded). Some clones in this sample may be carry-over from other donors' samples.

The CDR3 is CASSLSQGRETQYF. DNA of the CDR3: TGTGCCAGCAGCTTATCCCAGGGTCGGGAGACCCAGTACTTC. V gene TRBV7-4 combines with J gene TRBJ2-5; possible D gene TRBD1, 5 bases. The CDR3 is 14 residues long. V shed 2 bases and J shed 5 bases, with 12 bases lying between them. The germline CDR1 and CDR2 sequences are SGHVT and SQSDAQ.